Below, 16 T cell receptor beta chains from the same sample are listed, as sequenced in a study of graft-versus-host responses after intestinal transplantation. Clones were read by immunoSEQ multiplex PCR, and TCRdb kept only the in-frame ones, dropping some. The profile shows tens of thousands of clones, approximately 88% of them singletons. No cognate antigen is known for these TCRs. Sequenced material: unstimulated CD4+ T cells sorted from spleen or lymph node cells, taken before intestinal transplant. The origin of the receptors is a human donor who received an intestinal transplant.

The chain is built from TRBV2 and TRBJ1-2; the D gene is possibly TRBD1 (6 bases). Germline loops: CDR1 SNHLY, CDR2 FYNNEI. The V gene lost 4 bases and the J gene lost 8 bases, with 17 bases spanning the gap. The CDR3 runs 14 residues. Here the CDR3 reads CASSVRGGSGGYTF. CDR3 DNA: TGTGCCAGCAGTGTCCGCGGGGGCTCCGGAGGCTACACCTTC.

The rearrangement uses TRBV11-2 and TRBJ2-7; perhaps TRBD1 as D (5 bases). V lost 4 bases and J lost 7, with 8 bases in between. The CDR3 has 11 residues. Germline V lookup: CDR1 SGHAT, CDR2 FQNNGV. CDR3 region: CASSWGGEQYF. In nucleotides, the CDR3 is TGTGCCAGCAGCTGGGGCGGAGAGCAGTACTTC. The entire variable domain, with the rest obtained from reference TRBV11-2 and TRBJ2-7, is as follows: EAGVAQSPRYKIIEKRQSVAFWCNPISGHATLYWYQQILGQGPKLLIQFQNNGVVDDSQLPKDRFSAERLKGVDSTLKIQPAKLEDSAVYLCASSWGGEQYFGPGTRLTVT.

The J gene is TRBJ2-5, the V gene TRBV15; 7 bases fit TRBD2. The CDR3 loop spans 16 amino acids. CDR1 and CDR2 (germline): LNHNV, YYDKDF (reference sequence). V trimming: 8 bases; J trimming: 3 bases; junction bases outside the gene matches: 15. The CDR3 loop reads CATARWGTSVKETQYF. The DNA for the CDR3 is TGTGCCACCGCCAGGTGGGGAACTAGCGTAAAAGAGACCCAGTACTTC. The full variable domain, rest sourced from reference TRBV15 and TRBJ2-5, is DAMVIQNPRYQVTQFGKPVTLSCSQTLNHNVMYWYQQKSSQAPKLLFHYYDKDFNNEADTPDNFQSRRPNTSFCFLDIRSPGLGDTAMYLCATARWGTSVKETQYFGPGTRLLVL.

V is TRBV5-1 and J is TRBJ2-2, with 8 bases identical to TRBD2. Germline lookup yields CDR1 SGHRS and CDR2 YFSETQ. V trimming: 0 bases; J trimming: 7 bases; junction bases outside the gene matches: 5. CDR3 size: 15 residues. In DNA, the CDR3 is TGCGCCAGCAGCTTGGCCGGGGGGGAAAACGGGGAGCTGTTTTTT. Its protein product is CASSLAGGENGELFF.

V and J are TRBV9 and TRBJ2-3, with a tentative D call TRBD1 (5 bases). V lost 5 bases to trimming and J lost 5 bases, with 21 bases between them. The CDR3 sequence is 16 residues long. Per germline, CDR1 SGDLS and CDR2 YYNGEE. This chain's CDR3 is CASRIVDSQVGDTQYF. CDR3 nucleotide sequence: TGTGCCAGCAGGATTGTAGACAGTCAAGTTGGAGATACGCAGTATTTT.

The V call is TRBV5-1, the J call TRBJ1-1; 7 nucleotides align to TRBD1. Germline V lookup: CDR1 SGHRS, CDR2 YFSETQ. Trimming took 5 bases from V and 0 from J; bases not matched to a gene: 4. This CDR3 has 14 amino acids. CDR3 nucleotide sequence: TGCGCCAGCAGACTGGACAGGATGAACACTGAAGCTTTCTTT. Its protein product is CASRLDRMNTEAFF.

In its sample, this clone was seen once. The gene calls are TRBV6-5 and TRBJ2-6, with a tentative D call TRBD2 (5 bases). Germline V CDR1 and CDR2: MNHEY, SVGAGI. The CDR3 runs 16 residues. The V and J ends lost 0 bases and 2 bases respectively, with 8 bases between them. The CDR3 sequence: CASSYSNGAGANVLTF. The CDR3 bases are TGTGCCAGCAGTTACTCGAACGGGGCTGGGGCCAACGTCCTGACTTTC.

This clone was seen a few times. CDR3 in DNA: TGTGCCAGCAGTTTTGGGCCTGGCTATGGCTACACCTTC. Translated, it gives CASSFGPGYGYTF. The chain couples TRBV27 to TRBJ1-2, with no clear D. The germline CDR1 and CDR2 sequences are MNHEY and SMNVEV (reference sequence). V was pared by 3 bases and J by 4 bases, with 9 bases between. CDR3 length: 13 residues.

This clone was recorded once. The V gene is TRBV9, the J gene TRBJ2-7; TRBD1 matches at 7 bases. Germline trimming cut 10 bases from V and 6 bases from J; bases unmatched to any gene: 10. This CDR3 spans 12 amino acids. CDR1 and CDR2 (germline): SGDLS, YYNGEE. CDR3 nucleotide sequence: TGTGCCCCCGGGACAGACCTCGGCGAGCAGTACTTC. Its protein product is CAPGTDLGEQYF.

The genes are TRBV6-5 and TRBJ1-5, with TRBD1 as a possible D gene (6 bases). The CDR3 runs to 13 residues. CDR1 and CDR2 from the germline V gene are MNHEY and SVGAGI. With 11 bases removed from V and 3 bases from J, the gap between germline ends came to 14 bases. CDR3 protein: CAGTGPFNQPQHF. The CDR3 DNA is TGTGCCGGCACAGGGCCCTTCAATCAGCCCCAGCATTTT.

This clone was counted between two and nine times. This chain joins TRBV5-1 and TRBJ2-5, with D perhaps TRBD1 (5 bases). V shed 7 bases and J shed 3 bases, with 13 bases lying between them. The CDR3 has 13 amino acids. Per the germline V gene, CDR1 is SGHRS and CDR2 is YFSETQ. Here the CDR3 reads CASGKGSKETQYF. In nucleotides, the CDR3 is TGCGCCAGCGGGAAGGGGTCTAAAGAGACCCAGTACTTC.

The chain uses TRBV27 and TRBJ1-5; a possible D gene is TRBD1 (6 bases). Germline-derived CDR1 and CDR2 are MNHEY and SMNVEV (reference sequence). The CDR3 contains 15 residues. V lost 2 bases and J 5 bases, leaving 13 bases between the germline ends. CDR3 in DNA: TGTGCCAGCAGTTTACGGTACAGGGATTATCAGCCCCAGCATTTT. This encodes CASSLRYRDYQPQHF.

V gene TRBV28 combines with J gene TRBJ2-5; possibly TRBD1 for D (6 bases). V lost 8 bases to trimming and J lost 4 bases, with 11 bases between them. Per the germline V gene, CDR1 is MDHEN and CDR2 is SYDVKM. CDR3 length equals 12 residues. CDR3 sequence reads: CASGTGSETQYF. The CDR3 region has the DNA TGTGCCAGCGGAACAGGGTCAGAGACCCAGTACTTC.

The J gene is TRBJ2-7, the V gene TRBV18, with TRBD1 identical over 9 bases. The CDR3 has 17 amino acids. Germline CDR1 reads KGHSH; CDR2 reads LQKENI. V was pared by 6 bases and J by 0 bases, with 12 bases of the junction left unmatched. CDR3 amino acids: CASSSGQGIPISYEQYF. For the CDR3, the DNA is TGTGCCAGCTCGTCGGGACAGGGCATTCCAATCTCCTACGAGCAGTACTTC.

This chain uses TRBV28 with TRBJ1-2, with a weak D call TRBD1 (5 bases). This CDR3 is built from 18 residues. Germline-derived CDR1 and CDR2 are MDHEN and SYDVKM. Trimming removed 6 bases at V and 0 bases at J, with 23 bases between. The CDR3 spells CASSHLGRTRGTNYGYTF. The CDR3 DNA sequence: TGTGCCAGCAGCCACTTGGGCCGGACAAGGGGAACTAACTATGGCTACACCTTC.

The chain employs TRBV2 and TRBJ2-2; D is possibly TRBD1 (6 bases). V lost 8 bases to trimming and J lost 6 bases, with 16 bases between them. The CDR3 sequence is 14 residues long. The V gene's germline CDR1 is SNHLY and CDR2 FYNNEI. Here the CDR3 DNA reads TGTGCCAGCGGGGAAAGGACAGTCGCCGGGGAGCTGTTTTTT. Its protein product is CASGERTVAGELFF.